What follows is one T cell receptor beta chain and its context. TCRdb's copy holds only in-frame clones and misses some; the assay was immunoSEQ multiplex PCR. The sample consists of under 150,000 clones, 90% to 95% of them appearing once. This entry is derived from a study of T cells after somatic rescue of genetic block. The germline gives CDR1 MNHEY, CDR2 SMNVEV (reference sequence). The CDR3 has 15 residues. Losses at the gene ends were 5 bases for V and 8 bases for J; bases not matched to a gene: 7. The receptor comes from a woman under 30. The sequencing sample was made of peripheral blood mononuclear cells (PBMCs). The genes are TRBV27 and TRBJ1-6, with 9 bases identical to TRBD1. This CDR3 reads CASSHGTGLYSPLHF. CDR3 DNA sequence: TGTGCCAGCAGTCACGGGACAGGGCTATATTCACCCCTCCACTTT.